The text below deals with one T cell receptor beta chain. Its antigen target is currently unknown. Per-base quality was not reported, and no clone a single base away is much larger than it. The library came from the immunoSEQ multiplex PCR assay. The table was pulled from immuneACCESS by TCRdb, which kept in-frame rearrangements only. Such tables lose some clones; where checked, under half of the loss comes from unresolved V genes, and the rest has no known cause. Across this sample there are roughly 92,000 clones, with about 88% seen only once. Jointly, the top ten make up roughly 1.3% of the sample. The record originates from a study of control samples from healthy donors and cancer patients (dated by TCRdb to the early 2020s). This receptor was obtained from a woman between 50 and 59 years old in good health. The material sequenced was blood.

CDR3 sequence: CASSYGRTNTEAFF. The DNA sequence follows: TGTGCCAGCAGTTACGGGCGGACGAACACTGAAGCTTTCTTT. The rearrangement combines TRBV6-2 or TRBV6-3 with TRBJ1-1; no D segment can be confidently identified. The CDR3 runs 14 residues from the cysteine to the phenylalanine. Solely the CDR3 DNA is kept, with 42 bases framed from the first base. From the germline V gene, CDR1 is MNHEY and CDR2 is SVGEGT. V is pared back by 2 bases and J by 1 base, with 8 bases lying between the germline termini.